This TCR beta chain was obtained from a study of blood T cell repertoires in COVID-19. Germline assignment: CDR1 SGHRS and CDR2 YFSETQ. The CDR3 extends over 15 amino acids. V shed 0 bases, J shed 8 bases, and the junction held 9 bases outside the gene matches. Assay: immunoSEQ multiplex PCR; the TCRdb copy retains only in-frame clones and omits some. The sample lists about 400,000 clones, around 87% occurring once. The sequence came from a human donor in a cohort sampled during active COVID-19. What was sequenced was peripheral blood. This chain uses TRBV5-1 with TRBJ2-3; 7 bases align to TRBD2. CDR3 sequence: CASSLVAGVPGTQYF. For the CDR3, the DNA is TGCGCCAGCAGCTTGGTGGCGGGAGTCCCAGGTACGCAGTATTTT.